This T cell receptor (beta chain) is drawn from a study of CD8 T cells in Susac syndrome. Notes on the study in general: The Susac syndrome CD4+ T cell repertoires displayed no clonal expansion.

Patients with Susac syndrome fulfilled recently defined diagnostic criteria for definite or probable disease. FACS enriched CD8+ TEMRA cells, while bulk CD8+ and CD4+ were negatively isolated. Trimming took off 8 bases at V and 6 bases at J, with 19 bases between the two ends. CDR3 size: 14 residues. Reverse transcription of about 0.45 to 1 ug RNA was carried out with random hexamers. The authors amplified TCR beta CDR3 across 54 Vbeta and 13 Jbeta using immunoSEQ multiplex PCR. From the immunoSEQ multiplex PCR reads, TCRdb called clonotypes with MiXCR, one entry per CDR3 protein. The sample records hundreds of thousands of distinct CDR3 sequences, approximately 95% being singletons. To note about this clonotype: The antigen is unknown.

The chain combines TRBV12-3 or TRBV12-4 with TRBJ1-2; D is unresolved. This TCR was sampled from a human donor with Susac syndrome. What was sequenced was CD4+ T cells from PBMCs. The CDR3 DNA reads as TGTGCCAGCGTAGAAAGGGCATCTCGAAATGGCTACACCTTC. The encoded protein is CASVERASRNGYTF.